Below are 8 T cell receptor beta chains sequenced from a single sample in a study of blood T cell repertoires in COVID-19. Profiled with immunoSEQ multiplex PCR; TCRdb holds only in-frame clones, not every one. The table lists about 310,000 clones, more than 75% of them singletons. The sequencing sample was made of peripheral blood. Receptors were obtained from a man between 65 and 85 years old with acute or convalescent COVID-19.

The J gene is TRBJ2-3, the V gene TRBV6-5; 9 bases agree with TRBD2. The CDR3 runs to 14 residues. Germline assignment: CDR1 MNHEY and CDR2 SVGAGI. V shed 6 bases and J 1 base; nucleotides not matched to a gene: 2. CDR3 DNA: TGTGCCAGCAGGAGACTAGCGGGCACAGATACGCAGTATTTT. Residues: CASRRLAGTDTQYF.

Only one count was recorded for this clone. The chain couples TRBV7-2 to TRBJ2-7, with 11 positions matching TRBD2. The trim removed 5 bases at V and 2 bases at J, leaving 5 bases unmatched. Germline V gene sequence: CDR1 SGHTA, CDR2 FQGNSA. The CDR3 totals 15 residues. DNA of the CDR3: TGTGCCAGCAGCCCACGACTAGCGGGACCCTACGAGCAGTACTTC. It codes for CASSPRLAGPYEQYF. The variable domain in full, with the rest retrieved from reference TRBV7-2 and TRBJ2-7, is GAGVSQSPSNKVTEKGKDVELRCDPISGHTALYWYRQSLGQGLEFLIYFQGNSAPDKSGLPSDRFSAERTGGSVSTLTIQRTQQEDSAVYLCASSPRLAGPYEQYFGPGTRLTVT.

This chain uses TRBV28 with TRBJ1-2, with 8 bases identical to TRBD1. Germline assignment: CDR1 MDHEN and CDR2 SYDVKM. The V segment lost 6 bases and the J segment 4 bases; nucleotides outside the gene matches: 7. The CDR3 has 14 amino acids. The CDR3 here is CASRAVDRGYGYTF. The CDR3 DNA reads TGTGCCAGCAGGGCCGTCGACAGGGGCTATGGCTACACCTTC.

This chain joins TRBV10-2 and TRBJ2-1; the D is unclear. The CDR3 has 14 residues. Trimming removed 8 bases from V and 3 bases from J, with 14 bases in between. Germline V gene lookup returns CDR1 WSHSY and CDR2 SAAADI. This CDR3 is CASSPGGFYNEQFF. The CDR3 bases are TGCGCCAGCTCTCCCGGCGGATTCTACAATGAGCAGTTCTTC.

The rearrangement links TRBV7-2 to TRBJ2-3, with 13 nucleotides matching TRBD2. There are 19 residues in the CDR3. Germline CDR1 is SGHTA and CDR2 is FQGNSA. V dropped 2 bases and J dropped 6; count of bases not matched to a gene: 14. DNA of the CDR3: TGTGCCAGCAGCTTAAGGTCGACTAGCGGGAGGAGGAGGGCGGATACGCAGTATTTT. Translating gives CASSLRSTSGRRRADTQYF.

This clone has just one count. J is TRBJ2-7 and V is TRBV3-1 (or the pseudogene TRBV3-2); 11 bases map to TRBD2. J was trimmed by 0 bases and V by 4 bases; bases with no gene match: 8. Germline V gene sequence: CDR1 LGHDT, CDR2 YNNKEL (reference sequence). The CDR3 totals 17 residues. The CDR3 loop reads CASSRGQLAGDSYEQYF. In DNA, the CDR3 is TGTGCCAGCAGCCGAGGCCAACTAGCGGGAGACTCCTACGAGCAGTACTTC.

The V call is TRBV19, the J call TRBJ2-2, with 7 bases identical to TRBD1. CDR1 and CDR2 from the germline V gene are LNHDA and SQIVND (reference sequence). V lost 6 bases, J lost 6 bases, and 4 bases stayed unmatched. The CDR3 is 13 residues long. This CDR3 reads CASRDRVPGELFF. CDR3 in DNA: TGTGCCAGTAGAGACAGGGTCCCCGGGGAGCTGTTTTTT.

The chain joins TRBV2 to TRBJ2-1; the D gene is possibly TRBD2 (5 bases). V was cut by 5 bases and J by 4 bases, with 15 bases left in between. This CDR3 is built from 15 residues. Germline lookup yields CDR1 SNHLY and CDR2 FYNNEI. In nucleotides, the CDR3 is TGTGCCAGCAGTTCCGTTCTGGACTCGTACAATGAGCAGTTCTTC. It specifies CASSSVLDSYNEQFF.